Listed below are T cell receptor beta chains from one sample, sequenced in a study of blood T cell repertoires in COVID-19. Libraries were prepared by immunoSEQ multiplex PCR; TCRdb keeps only in-frame clonotypes and omits some of them. The sample has tens of thousands of clones; 90% are singletons. What was sequenced was peripheral blood. The source of these receptors is a man in his fifties with acute or convalescent COVID-19. CDR3s include the opening cysteine and the closing phenylalanine or tryptophan. D genes are given only for firm matches. Clone size is given for some rows only: seen once, a few or many times, or a class if the clone is expanded.

D gene,V gene,clone size,J gene,CDR3 protein,CDR3 DNA
TRBD1,TRBV19,.,TRBJ1-2,CASTRFGQGVNYGYTF,TGTGCCAGTACGAGGTTTGGACAGGGTGTTAACTATGGCTACACCTTC
.,TRBV30,.,TRBJ1-1,CAWGRVNTEAFF,TGTGCCTGGGGCAGGGTGAACACTGAAGCTTTCTTT
TRBD1,TRBV19,.,TRBJ1-1,CASSRTGTEAFF,TGTGCCAGTTCTAGGACAGGGACTGAAGCTTTCTTT
.,TRBV9,few,TRBJ1-3,CASSPSPGGYSGNTIYF,TGTGCCAGCAGCCCCTCTCCGGGGGGTTACTCTGGAAACACCATATATTTT
TRBD2,TRBV18,.,TRBJ2-2,CASSPGLAANTGELFF,TGTGCCAGCTCACCAGGACTAGCGGCGAACACCGGGGAGCTGTTTTTT
.,TRBV9,.,TRBJ2-7,CASSVAGSQDEQYF,TGTGCCAGCAGCGTAGCAGGCAGCCAGGACGAGCAGTACTTC
.,TRBV30,.,TRBJ1-3,CAWSFGFNRDTIYF,TGTGCCTGGAGTTTCGGGTTTAACCGAGACACCATATATTTT
TRBD1,TRBV6-5,once,TRBJ2-5,CASRSGQGGETQYF,TGTGCCAGCAGATCCGGACAGGGCGGGGAGACCCAGTACTTC
.,TRBV24-1,.,TRBJ1-3,CATSDPSGNSGNTIYF,TGTGCCACCAGTGATCCCTCGGGAAACTCTGGAAACACCATATATTTT
.,TRBV29-1,.,TRBJ1-1,CSPIRQGHKDTEAFF,TGCAGCCCTATCCGGCAGGGCCATAAGGACACTGAAGCTTTCTTT
.,TRBV10-3,.,TRBJ2-1,CAIIGVGNEQFF,TGTGCCATCATCGGGGTCGGGAATGAGCAGTTCTTC
.,TRBV30,.,TRBJ1-5,CAWSREGGSNQPQHF,TGTGCCTGGAGCCGAGAGGGTGGGAGCAATCAGCCCCAGCATTTT
.,TRBV3-1/TRBV3-2,.,TRBJ1-3,CASSRTGSGNTIYF,TGTGCCAGCAGCCGAACAGGGTCTGGAAACACCATATATTTT
TRBD1,TRBV18,.,TRBJ2-2,CASSGTGFLDGELFF,TGTGCCAGCTCGGGGACAGGATTTTTGGACGGGGAGCTGTTTTTT
TRBD2,TRBV5-6,.,TRBJ2-4,CASRSRTSGRSNIQYF,TGTGCCAGCAGATCGCGGACTAGCGGGAGATCCAACATTCAGTACTTC
.,TRBV24-1,.,TRBJ1-2,CATSDPRGKRGYTF,TGTGCCACCAGTGATCCCCGGGGGAAGAGGGGCTACACCTTC
TRBD2,TRBV5-1,.,TRBJ2-2,CASSLGGDRLAGHTGELFF,TGCGCCAGCAGCCTTGGGGGGGATCGACTAGCGGGGCACACCGGGGAGCTGTTTTTT
TRBD2,TRBV4-3,.,TRBJ2-7,CASSQDPIGGTSEAYEQYF,TGCGCCAGCAGCCAAGATCCTATCGGGGGGACTAGCGAGGCCTACGAGCAGTACTTC
TRBD1,TRBV6-5,.,TRBJ2-2,CASSYWDRGRRELFF,TGTGCCAGCAGTTACTGGGACAGGGGGCGCCGGGAGCTGTTTTTT
.,TRBV30,once,TRBJ2-7,CAWSWDSTYEQYF,TGTGCCTGGAGCTGGGACTCCACCTACGAGCAGTACTTC
.,TRBV18,.,TRBJ2-7,CASSPEEYEQYF,TGTGCCAGCTCACCAGAGGAATACGAGCAGTACTTC
.,TRBV5-4,.,TRBJ2-7,CASSSYLSEQYF,TGTGCCAGCAGTTCCTATTTGTCCGAGCAGTACTTC
.,TRBV11-3,.,TRBJ2-1,CASSLEGDFSYNEQFF,TGTGCCAGCAGCTTAGAAGGGGATTTCTCCTACAATGAGCAGTTCTTC
.,TRBV3-1/TRBV3-2,.,TRBJ2-7,CASSQVVRGEQYF,TGTGCCAGCAGCCAAGTGGTAAGAGGAGAGCAGTACTTC
TRBD1,TRBV4-3,.,TRBJ1-4,CASSLSGTGAEKLFF,TGCGCCAGCAGCCTCTCCGGGACAGGGGCTGAAAAACTGTTTTTT
TRBD1,TRBV7-9,.,TRBJ1-4,CASSSRQGQWSSNEKLFF,TGTGCCAGCAGCTCGAGACAGGGGCAATGGTCCTCTAATGAAAAACTGTTTTTT
.,TRBV7-6,.,TRBJ2-1,CASSPSAVYNEQFF,TGTGCCAGCAGCCCCTCTGCGGTCTACAATGAGCAGTTCTTC
.,TRBV11-2,.,TRBJ2-7,CASSLGAGYEQYF,TGTGCCAGCAGCTTAGGGGCGGGGTACGAGCAGTACTTC
.,TRBV7-2,.,TRBJ1-5,CASSPSQKEPQHF,TGTGCCAGCAGCCCGTCACAGAAAGAGCCCCAGCATTTT